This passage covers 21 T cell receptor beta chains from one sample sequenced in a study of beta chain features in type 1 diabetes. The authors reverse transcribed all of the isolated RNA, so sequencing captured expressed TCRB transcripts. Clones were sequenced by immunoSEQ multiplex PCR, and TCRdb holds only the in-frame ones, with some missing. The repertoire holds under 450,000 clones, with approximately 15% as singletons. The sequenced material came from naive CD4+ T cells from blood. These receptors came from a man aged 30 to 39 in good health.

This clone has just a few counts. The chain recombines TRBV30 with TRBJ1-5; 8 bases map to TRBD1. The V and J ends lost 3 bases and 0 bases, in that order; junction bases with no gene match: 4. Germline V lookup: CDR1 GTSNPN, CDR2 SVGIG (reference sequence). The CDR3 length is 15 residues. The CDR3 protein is CAWSRGRISNQPQHF. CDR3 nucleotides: TGTGCCTGGAGCAGGGGGCGGATTAGCAATCAGCCCCAGCATTTT.

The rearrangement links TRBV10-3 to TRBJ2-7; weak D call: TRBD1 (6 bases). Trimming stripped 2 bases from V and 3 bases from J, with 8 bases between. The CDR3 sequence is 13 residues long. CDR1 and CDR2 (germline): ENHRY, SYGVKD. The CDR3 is CAISEATGYEQYF. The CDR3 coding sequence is TGTGCCATCAGTGAGGCGACAGGCTACGAGCAGTACTTC.

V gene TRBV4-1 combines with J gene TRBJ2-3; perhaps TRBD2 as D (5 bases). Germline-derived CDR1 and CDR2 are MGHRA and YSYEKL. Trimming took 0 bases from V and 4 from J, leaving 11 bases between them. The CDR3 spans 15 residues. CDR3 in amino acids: CASSQDTGFSDTQYF. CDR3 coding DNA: TGCGCCAGCAGCCAAGATACGGGGTTCTCAGATACGCAGTATTTT.

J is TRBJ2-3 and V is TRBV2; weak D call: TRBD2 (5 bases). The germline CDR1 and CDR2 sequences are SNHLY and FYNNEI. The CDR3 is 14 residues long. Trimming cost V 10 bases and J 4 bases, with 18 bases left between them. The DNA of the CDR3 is TGTGCCACTCGATTAGGACTTTTCGCAGATACGCAGTATTTT. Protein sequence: CATRLGLFADTQYF.

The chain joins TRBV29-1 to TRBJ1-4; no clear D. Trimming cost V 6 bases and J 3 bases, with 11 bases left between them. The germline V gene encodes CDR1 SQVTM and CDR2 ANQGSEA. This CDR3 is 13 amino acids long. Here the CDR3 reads CSVQEFPNEKLFF. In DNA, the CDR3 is TGCAGCGTGCAAGAGTTCCCTAATGAAAAACTGTTTTTT. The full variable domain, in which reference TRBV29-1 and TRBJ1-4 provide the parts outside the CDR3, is SAVISQKPSRDICQRGTSLTIQCQVDSQVTMMFWYRQQPGQSLTLIATANQGSEATYESGFVIDKFPISRPNLTFSTLTVSNMSPEDSSIYLCSVQEFPNEKLFFGSGTQLSVL.

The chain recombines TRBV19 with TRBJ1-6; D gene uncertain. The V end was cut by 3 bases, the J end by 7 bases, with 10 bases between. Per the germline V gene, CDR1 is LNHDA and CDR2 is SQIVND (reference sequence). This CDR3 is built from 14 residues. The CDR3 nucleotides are TGTGCCAGTAGTATTGTAAACACCAATTCACCCCTCCACTTT. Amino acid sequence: CASSIVNTNSPLHF. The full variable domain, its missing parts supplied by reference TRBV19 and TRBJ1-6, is DGGITQSPKYLFRKEGQNVTLSCEQNLNHDAMYWYRQDPGQGLRLIYYSQIVNDFQKGDIAEGYSVSREKKESFPLTVTSAQKNPTAFYLCASSIVNTNSPLHFGNGTRLTVT.

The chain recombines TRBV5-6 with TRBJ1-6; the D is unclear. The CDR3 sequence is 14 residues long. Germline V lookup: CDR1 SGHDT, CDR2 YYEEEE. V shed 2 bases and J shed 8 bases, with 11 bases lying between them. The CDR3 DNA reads TGTGCCAGCAGCTTTACGGTCCGAGATTCACCCCTCCACTTT. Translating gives CASSFTVRDSPLHF.

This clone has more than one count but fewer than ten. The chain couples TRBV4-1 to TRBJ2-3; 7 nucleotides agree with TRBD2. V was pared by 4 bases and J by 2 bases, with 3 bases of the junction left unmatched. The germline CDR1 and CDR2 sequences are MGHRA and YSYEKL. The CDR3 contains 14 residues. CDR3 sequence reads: CASSRGLNTDTQYF. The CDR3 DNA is TGCGCCAGCAGCCGGGGACTAAACACAGATACGCAGTATTTT.

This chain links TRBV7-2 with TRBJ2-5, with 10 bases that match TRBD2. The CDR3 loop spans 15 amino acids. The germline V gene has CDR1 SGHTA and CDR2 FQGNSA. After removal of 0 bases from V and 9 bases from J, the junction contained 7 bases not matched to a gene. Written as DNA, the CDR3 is TGTGCCAGCAGCTTAGCGGGTAGCGGGGGGCGGGCCCAGTACTTC. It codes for CASSLAGSGGRAQYF.

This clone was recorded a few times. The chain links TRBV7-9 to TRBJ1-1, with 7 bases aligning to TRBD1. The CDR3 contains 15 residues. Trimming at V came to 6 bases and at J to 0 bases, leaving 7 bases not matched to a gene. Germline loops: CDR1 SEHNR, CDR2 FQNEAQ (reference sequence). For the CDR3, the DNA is TGTGCCAGCAGACCTACAGGGGTGATGAACACTGAAGCTTTCTTT. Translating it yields CASRPTGVMNTEAFF.

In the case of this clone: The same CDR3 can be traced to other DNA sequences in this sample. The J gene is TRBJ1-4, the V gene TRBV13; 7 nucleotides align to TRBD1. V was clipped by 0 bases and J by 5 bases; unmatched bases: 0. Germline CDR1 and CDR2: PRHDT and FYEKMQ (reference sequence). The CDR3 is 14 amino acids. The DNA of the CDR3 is TGTGCCAGCAGCTTAGGACAGGGGAATGAAAAACTGTTTTTT. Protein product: CASSLGQGNEKLFF.

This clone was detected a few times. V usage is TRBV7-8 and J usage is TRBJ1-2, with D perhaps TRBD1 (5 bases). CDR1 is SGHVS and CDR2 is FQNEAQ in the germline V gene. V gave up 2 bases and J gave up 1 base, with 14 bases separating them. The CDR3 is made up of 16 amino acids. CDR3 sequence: CASSLFGDADNYGYTF. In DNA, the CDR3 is TGTGCCAGCAGCTTATTTGGGGACGCCGATAACTATGGCTACACCTTC.

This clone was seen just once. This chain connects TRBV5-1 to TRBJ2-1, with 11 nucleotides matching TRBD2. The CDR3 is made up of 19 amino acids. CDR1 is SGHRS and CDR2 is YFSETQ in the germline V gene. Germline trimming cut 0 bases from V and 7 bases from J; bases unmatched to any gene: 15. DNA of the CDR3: TGCGCCAGCAGCTTGGAATTTGGGCCACTAGCGGGAGACGGGAATGAGCAGTTCTTC. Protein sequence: CASSLEFGPLAGDGNEQFF.

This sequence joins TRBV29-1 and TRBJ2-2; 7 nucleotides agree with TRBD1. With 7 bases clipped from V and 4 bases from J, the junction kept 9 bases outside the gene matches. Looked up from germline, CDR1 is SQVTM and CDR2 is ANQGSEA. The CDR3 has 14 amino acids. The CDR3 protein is CSGMRGLGTGELFF. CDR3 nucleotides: TGCAGCGGAATGAGGGGGCTAGGCACCGGGGAGCTGTTTTTT.

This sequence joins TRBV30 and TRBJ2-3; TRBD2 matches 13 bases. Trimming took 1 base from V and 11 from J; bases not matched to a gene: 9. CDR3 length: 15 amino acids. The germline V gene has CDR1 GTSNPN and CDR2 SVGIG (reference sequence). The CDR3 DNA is TGTGCCTGGAGTGGGACCGGGACTAGCGGGACTGTGCAGTATTTT. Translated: CAWSGTGTSGTVQYF.

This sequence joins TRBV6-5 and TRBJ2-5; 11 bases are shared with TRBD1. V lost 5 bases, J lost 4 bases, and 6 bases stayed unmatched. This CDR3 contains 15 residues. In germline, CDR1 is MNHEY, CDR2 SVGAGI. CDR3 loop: CASSLGQGALETQYF. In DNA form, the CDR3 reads TGTGCCAGCAGTCTAGGACAGGGGGCATTAGAGACCCAGTACTTC.

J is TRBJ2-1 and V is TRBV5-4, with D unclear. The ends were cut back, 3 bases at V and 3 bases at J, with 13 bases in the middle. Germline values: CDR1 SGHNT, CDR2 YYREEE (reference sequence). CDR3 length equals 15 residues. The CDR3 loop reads CASSSVVTDYNEQFF. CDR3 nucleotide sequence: TGTGCCAGCAGCTCTGTAGTGACCGACTACAATGAGCAGTTCTTC.

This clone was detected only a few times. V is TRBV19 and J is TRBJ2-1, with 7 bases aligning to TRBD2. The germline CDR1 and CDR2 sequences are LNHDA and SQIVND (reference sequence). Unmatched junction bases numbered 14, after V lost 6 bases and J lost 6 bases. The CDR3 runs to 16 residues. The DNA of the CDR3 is TGTGCCAGTAGCCTTTCCAGCGGGGCGGTTGGCAATGAGCAGTTCTTC. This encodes CASSLSSGAVGNEQFF.

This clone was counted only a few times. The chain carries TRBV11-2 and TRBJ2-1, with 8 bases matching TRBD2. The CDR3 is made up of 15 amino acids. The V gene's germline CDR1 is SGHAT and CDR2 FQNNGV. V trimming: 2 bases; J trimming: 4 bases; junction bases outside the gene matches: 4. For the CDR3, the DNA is TGTGCCAGCAGCTTAATAGCGGGGATTTACAATGAGCAGTTCTTC. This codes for CASSLIAGIYNEQFF.

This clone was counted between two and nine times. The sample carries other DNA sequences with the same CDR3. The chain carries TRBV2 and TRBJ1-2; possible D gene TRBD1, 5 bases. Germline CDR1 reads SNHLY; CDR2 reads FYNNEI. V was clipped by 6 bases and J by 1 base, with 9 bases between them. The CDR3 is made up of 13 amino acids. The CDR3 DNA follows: TGTGCCAGCAGCCGCGACAGTAACTATGGCTACACCTTC. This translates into CASSRDSNYGYTF.

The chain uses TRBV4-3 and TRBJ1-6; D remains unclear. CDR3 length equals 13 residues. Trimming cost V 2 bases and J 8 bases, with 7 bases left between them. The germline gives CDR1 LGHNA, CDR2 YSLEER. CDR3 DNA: TGCGCCAGCAGCCAAAGGACCGATTCACCCCTCCACTTT. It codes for CASSQRTDSPLHF.